The T cell receptor (beta chain) described here comes from a study of cytomegalovirus exposure and HLA in healthy donors. Points from the study as a whole: Across all donors, roughly uniform sequencing depth was an assumption of the presence/absence analyses.

This CDR3 contains 17 residues. The PCR had 60 Vbeta and 13 Jbeta primers. Assay: immunoSEQ multiplex PCR; the TCRdb copy retains only in-frame clones and omits some. The sample lists 110,000 or so clones, about 79% seen once, with roughly 2.5% in the top ten. Comment on this clone: The target antigen is unknown.

The clonotype comes from a woman under 30 in good health and CMV-seronegative. This chain links TRBV1 with TRBJ1-5. TRBV1 is a known pseudogene. Sequencing was performed on PBMCs. The CDR3 reads CTSSPSPTCRWSQPQHF. The CDR3 DNA reads as TGCACCAGCAGCCCGTCCCCCACTTGTCGGTGGAGTCAGCCCCAGCATTTT.